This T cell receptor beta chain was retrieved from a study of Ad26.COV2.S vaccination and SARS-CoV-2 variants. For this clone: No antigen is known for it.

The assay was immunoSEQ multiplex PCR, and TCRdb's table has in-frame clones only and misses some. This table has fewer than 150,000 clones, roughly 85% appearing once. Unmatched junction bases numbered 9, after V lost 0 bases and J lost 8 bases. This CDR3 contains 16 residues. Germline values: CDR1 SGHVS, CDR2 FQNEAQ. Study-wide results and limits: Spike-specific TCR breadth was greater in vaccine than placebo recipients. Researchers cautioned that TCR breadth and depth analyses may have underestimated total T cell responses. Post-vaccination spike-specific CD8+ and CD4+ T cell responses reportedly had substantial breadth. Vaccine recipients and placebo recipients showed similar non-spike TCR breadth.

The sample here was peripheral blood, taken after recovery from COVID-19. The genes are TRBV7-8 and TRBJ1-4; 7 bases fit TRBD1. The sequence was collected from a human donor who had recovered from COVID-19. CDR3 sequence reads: CASSLAFTGAGEKLFF. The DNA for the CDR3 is TGTGCCAGCAGCTTAGCCTTTACAGGGGCGGGAGAAAAACTGTTTTTT.